One sample yielded the 4 T cell receptor beta chains listed below, sequenced in a study of blood T cell repertoires in COVID-19. Profiled with immunoSEQ multiplex PCR; TCRdb holds only in-frame clones, not every one. The data show 45,000 to 65,000 clones, roughly 90% seen once. Sequencing was done on a sample of peripheral blood. Every receptor here comes from a man between 45 and 60 years old with acute or convalescent COVID-19.

The chain has TRBV9 and TRBJ2-7, with TRBD2 matching 8 bases. From germline, CDR1 is SGDLS and CDR2 YYNGEE. Trimming removed 3 bases from V and 6 bases from J; junction bases left unmatched: 20. This CDR3 is 18 amino acids long. The CDR3 reads CASSGASSGSTPYPEQYF. The CDR3, as DNA: TGTGCCAGCAGCGGCGCGTCCAGCGGGAGTACCCCCTACCCCGAGCAGTACTTC.

V and J are TRBV3-1 (or the pseudogene TRBV3-2) and TRBJ2-3; 11 bases match TRBD1. This CDR3 region has 19 residues. Germline V gene sequence: CDR1 LGHDT, CDR2 YNNKEL (reference sequence). Germline trimming cut 0 bases from V and 14 bases from J; bases unmatched to any gene: 22. The CDR3 region is CASSQEMGRTGGPERPGYF. CDR3 nucleotide sequence: TGTGCCAGCAGCCAAGAGATGGGGCGGACAGGGGGCCCGGAGCGCCCTGGGTATTTT.

This chain joins TRBV7-9 and TRBJ2-3; a weak D match, TRBD2 (5 bases). V was shortened by 1 base and J by 6 bases, with 14 bases between the two germline ends. The CDR3 has 15 amino acids. Germline-derived CDR1 and CDR2 are SEHNR and FQNEAQ (reference sequence). For the CDR3, the DNA is TGTGCCAGCAGCTTAGTAGCGCCCGCGTCGGATACGCAGTATTTT. Its protein product is CASSLVAPASDTQYF.

In DNA form, the CDR3 reads TGTGCCAGTAGTACAGGGACTAGCGGGCCTTACGAGCAGTACTTC. The encoded protein is CASSTGTSGPYEQYF. The chain has TRBV19 and TRBJ2-7; the match to TRBD2 covers 12 bases. The germline gives CDR1 LNHDA, CDR2 SQIVND (reference sequence). The length of the CDR3 is 15 residues. V lost 4 bases and J lost 4; bases outside the gene matches: 5.